The 10 T cell receptor beta chains listed next were all sequenced from one sample in a study of blood T cell repertoires in COVID-19 (dated by TCRdb to the early 2020s). The library was built by means of the immunoSEQ multiplex PCR assay. Here the immuneACCESS table is served through TCRdb, limited to in-frame sequences with V and J called. Missing clones are a known gap in these copies; in checked studies unresolved V genes cover under half, and the rest lacks a known reason. Here the sample has approximately 220,000 clones; 90% occur a single time. Of the sample, more than 12% is held by the ten largest clones. Sequencing was done on a sample of PBMCs or T cells enriched from blood (not recorded which). These receptors were obtained from a man younger than 45 who had been exposed to COVID-19.

This sequence joins TRBV29-1 and TRBJ1-1, with TRBD1 matching 9 bases. CDR1 and CDR2 from the germline V gene are SQVTM and ANQGSEA. The CDR3 runs 14 residues. J was trimmed by 5 bases and V by 6 bases; bases with no gene match: 10. CDR3 in DNA: TGCAGCGTCGAGAACAGGGGGCGGGAGACTGAAGCTTTCTTT. This gives the protein CSVENRGRETEAFF.

The rearrangement uses TRBV3-1 (or the pseudogene TRBV3-2) and TRBJ2-5; TRBD2 matches at 15 bases. The germline V gene has CDR1 LGHDT and CDR2 YNNKEL (reference sequence). Losses at the gene ends were 3 bases for V and 5 bases for J; bases not matched to a gene: 13. CDR3 size: 19 residues. The CDR3 here is CASSQAAGTSGGRGETQYF. The DNA of the CDR3 is TGTGCCAGCAGCCAGGCCGCCGGGACTAGCGGGGGGCGGGGGGAGACCCAGTACTTC.

The chain uses TRBV5-1 and TRBJ1-2; 7 positions match TRBD1. The CDR3 has 13 residues. The J segment lost 8 bases and the V segment lost 0 bases, leaving 4 bases of the junction unmatched. The germline gives CDR1 SGHRS, CDR2 YFSETQ. CDR3 coding DNA: TGCGCCAGCAGCTTGGGACAGGGAAAAGGCTACACCTTC. It specifies CASSLGQGKGYTF.

This chain uses TRBV6-4 with TRBJ1-2; the D is unclear. The CDR3 runs 11 residues. In germline, CDR1 is MRHNA, CDR2 SNTAGT. Trimming left V 2 bases short and J 8 bases short, with 6 bases between. The CDR3 loop is CASSDGGGYTF. The CDR3 bases are TGTGCCAGCAGTGACGGAGGGGGCTACACCTTC.

The rearrangement uses TRBV10-3 and TRBJ1-1; D is uncertain. This CDR3 contains 14 residues. In germline, CDR1 is ENHRY, CDR2 SYGVKD. V lost 10 bases, J lost 5 bases, and 20 bases lay in between. The CDR3 spells CATHPSLRETEAFF. The CDR3 bases are TGTGCCACACACCCCAGCCTTCGGGAGACTGAAGCTTTCTTT.

The chain links TRBV2 to TRBJ2-5, with D possibly TRBD2 on 5 matching bases. The CDR3 covers 13 residues. Trimming cost V 8 bases and J 5 bases, with 15 bases left between them. Germline values: CDR1 SNHLY, CDR2 FYNNEI. The CDR3 loop is CASASRGRETQYF. The CDR3 nucleotides are TGTGCCAGCGCTTCTCGAGGGCGGGAGACCCAGTACTTC. Full variable domain (outside the CDR3, taken from reference TRBV2 and TRBJ2-5): EPEVTQTPSHQVTQMGQEVILRCVPISNHLYFYWYRQILGQKVEFLVSFYNNEISEKSEIFDDQFSVERPDGSNFTLKIRSTKLEDSAMYFCASASRGRETQYFGPGTRLLVL.

This clone has just one count. V is TRBV2 and J is TRBJ2-5; TRBD2 might be the D (5 bases). The germline V gene encodes CDR1 SNHLY and CDR2 FYNNEI. The CDR3 is 12 residues long. Trimming left V 6 bases short and J 4 bases short, with 9 bases between. The CDR3 DNA is TGTGCCAGCAGCGGGGAGCCAGAGACCCAGTACTTC. Protein product: CASSGEPETQYF.

V is TRBV30 and J is TRBJ1-2, with TRBD1 identical over 8 bases. J lost 6 bases, V lost 0 bases, and 6 bases had no gene match. CDR1 is GTSNPN and CDR2 is SVGIG in the germline V gene (reference sequence). There are 14 residues in the CDR3. This CDR3 reads CAWSVGSRGHGYTF. The DNA for the CDR3 is TGTGCCTGGAGTGTGGGAAGCAGGGGGCATGGCTACACCTTC.

The chain uses TRBV19 and TRBJ2-7; 9 positions agree with TRBD1. Looked up from germline, CDR1 is LNHDA and CDR2 is SQIVND (reference sequence). V lost 6 bases to trimming and J lost 4 bases; unmatched junction nucleotides: 1. The CDR3 spans 12 residues. Written as DNA, the CDR3 is TGTGCCAGTAGAGGGACAGGGTACGAGCAGTACTTC. Translation: CASRGTGYEQYF. The full variable domain, rest sourced from reference TRBV19 and TRBJ2-7, is DGGITQSPKYLFRKEGQNVTLSCEQNLNHDAMYWYRQDPGQGLRLIYYSQIVNDFQKGDIAEGYSVSREKKESFPLTVTSAQKNPTAFYLCASRGTGYEQYFGPGTRLTVT.

The V call is TRBV6-1, the J call TRBJ1-4; 7 bases are a match to TRBD1. Germline V lookup: CDR1 MNHNS, CDR2 SASEGT. Germline trimming cut 3 bases from V and 7 bases from J; bases unmatched to any gene: 5. The length of the CDR3 is 14 residues. The CDR3: CASSDEGAGEKLFF. DNA for the CDR3: TGTGCCAGCAGTGATGAGGGGGCGGGTGAAAAACTGTTTTTT.